Listed below are T cell receptor beta chains from one sample, sequenced in a study of blood T cell repertoires in COVID-19. TCRdb's table, derived via immunoSEQ multiplex PCR, lists solely in-frame clones and lacks some. The table records around 100,000 clones, approximately 86% of them present only once. Source material: peripheral blood. The receptor set was obtained from a human donor in a cohort sampled during active COVID-19. Both conserved end residues are part of each CDR3. The D gene is left open where the match is weak. Clone size is given for some rows only: seen once, a few or many times, or a class if the clone is expanded.

abundance | j_gene | d_gene | v_gene | CDR3aa | CDR3nt
. | TRBJ1-1 | TRBD1 | TRBV3-1/TRBV3-2 | CASSQQWTGASQGAFF | TGTGCCAGCAGCCAACAATGGACAGGGGCCTCTCAAGGAGCTTTCTTT
. | TRBJ1-5 | . | TRBV25-1 | CAAPGGDIYQPQHF | TGTGCCGCCCCGGGGGGGGACATATATCAGCCCCAGCATTTT
. | TRBJ2-1 | TRBD1 | TRBV4-1 | CASSQDGDSSGYNEQFF | TGCGCCAGCAGCCAAGATGGGGACAGTTCGGGGTACAATGAGCAGTTCTTC
. | TRBJ1-6 | . | TRBV6-4 | CASSETRFQQGVNSPLHF | TGTGCCAGCAGCGAGACCCGTTTCCAACAGGGAGTGAATTCACCCCTCCACTTT
. | TRBJ2-7 | TRBD1 | TRBV27 | CASSDRGAYEQYF | TGTGCCAGCAGCGACAGGGGGGCCTACGAGCAGTACTTC
. | TRBJ1-5 | . | TRBV19 | CASSIDMGAGNQPQHF | TGTGCCAGTAGTATAGATATGGGGGCGGGCAATCAGCCCCAGCATTTT
. | TRBJ1-1 | . | TRBV28 | CASYSGGNTEAFF | TGTGCCAGCTACTCGGGAGGGAACACTGAAGCTTTCTTT
. | TRBJ2-3 | . | TRBV5-1 | CASSSSFGTDTQYF | TGCGCCAGCAGCTCTAGTTTTGGAACAGATACGCAGTATTTT
once | TRBJ1-4 | . | TRBV27 | CASSLSGGLLLTTNEKLFF | TGTGCCAGCAGTTTATCGGGGGGGCTACTCTTAACAACTAATGAAAAACTGTTTTTT
once | TRBJ2-7 | . | TRBV29-1 | CSVGGAEQYF | TGCAGCGTTGGCGGGGCGGAGCAGTACTTC
once | TRBJ2-2 | TRBD2 | TRBV7-8 | CASSPLGLAGGTGELFF | TGTGCCAGCAGCCCGCTGGGACTAGCGGGAGGAACCGGGGAGCTGTTTTTT
. | TRBJ1-5 | . | TRBV2 | CASSEEQGSYQPQHF | TGTGCCAGCAGTGAGGAACAGGGAAGTTATCAGCCCCAGCATTTT
. | TRBJ2-1 | TRBD2 | TRBV9 | CASGASGYNEQFF | TGTGCCAGCGGGGCTAGCGGATACAATGAGCAGTTCTTC
. | TRBJ2-1 | TRBD2 | TRBV9 | CASSVGTSPYNEQFF | TGTGCCAGCAGCGTAGGGACTAGCCCTTACAATGAGCAGTTCTTC
few | TRBJ1-2 | TRBD1 | TRBV30 | CAWSQQGTANYGYTF | TGTGCCTGGAGTCAACAGGGGACTGCTAACTATGGCTACACCTTC
. | TRBJ1-2 | TRBD1 | TRBV5-6 | CASSSTGTDFNYGYTF | TGTGCCAGCAGCTCCACCGGGACAGACTTTAACTATGGCTACACCTTC
once | TRBJ1-3 | TRBD1 | TRBV5-5 | CASSWGTGGNGNTIYF | TGTGCCAGCAGCTGGGGCACAGGGGGCAATGGAAACACCATATATTTT
. | TRBJ1-1 | TRBD1 | TRBV2 | CASSVDGQGNTEAFF | TGTGCCAGCAGTGTTGACGGACAGGGCAACACTGAAGCTTTCTTT
. | TRBJ2-7 | . | TRBV9 | CASSSGEGRQEQYF | TGTGCCAGCAGCAGCGGAGAGGGAAGGCAAGAGCAGTACTTC
. | TRBJ2-5 | . | TRBV27 | CASSLTTGLRETQYF | TGTGCCAGCAGTTTGACGACAGGCCTCAGGGAGACCCAGTACTTC
. | TRBJ2-1 | TRBD2 | TRBV28 | CASSFPGTSGRNEQFF | TGTGCCAGCAGTTTCCCCGGGACTAGCGGGCGGAATGAGCAGTTCTTC
. | TRBJ2-1 | TRBD2 | TRBV24-1 | CATSDDSGSEYNEQFF | TGTGCCACCAGTGATGACAGCGGGAGCGAGTACAATGAGCAGTTCTTC
. | TRBJ1-1 | TRBD1 | TRBV11-2 | CASSLDRGDTEAFF | TGTGCCAGCAGCTTGGACAGGGGGGACACTGAAGCTTTCTTT
. | TRBJ2-7 | TRBD1 | TRBV6-2/TRBV6-3 | CASSYGQGAYEQYF | TGTGCCAGCAGTTACGGACAGGGAGCCTACGAGCAGTACTTC
. | TRBJ1-6 | . | TRBV3-1/TRBV3-2 | CASSKEQGLYNSPLHF | TGTGCCAGCAGCAAAGAACAGGGCCTCTATAATTCACCCCTCCACTTT
. | TRBJ1-2 | . | TRBV6-5 | CASKPARVYGYTF | TGTGCCAGCAAGCCGGCCAGGGTCTATGGCTACACCTTC
few | TRBJ1-2 | . | TRBV12-3/TRBV12-4 | CASSFQGPYGYTF | TGTGCCAGCAGTTTTCAGGGGCCCTATGGCTACACCTTC
few | TRBJ2-3 | TRBD2 | TRBV5-1 | CASSQERGRGTDTQYF | TGCGCCAGCAGCCAAGAGCGGGGACGGGGCACAGATACGCAGTATTTT
few | TRBJ1-2 | TRBD1 | TRBV7-2 | CASSSGQGAIGYTF | TGTGCCAGCAGCTCGGGACAGGGGGCCATCGGCTACACCTTC
. | TRBJ1-2 | TRBD1 | TRBV6-2/TRBV6-3 | CASSYVTGTGKHF | TGTGCCAGCAGTTACGTGACAGGGACCGGGAAGCACTTC
. | TRBJ1-6 | TRBD1 | TRBV19 | CASSNRGKDSPLHF | TGTGCCAGTAGCAACAGGGGTAAGGATTCACCCCTCCACTTT
few | TRBJ2-7 | . | TRBV5-1 | CASSLVLAGYEQYF | TGCGCCAGCAGCTTGGTGCTCGCGGGGTACGAGCAGTACTTC
. | TRBJ2-1 | TRBD1 | TRBV18 | CASSPRGQHNEQFF | TGTGCCAGCTCACCCAGGGGGCAGCACAATGAGCAGTTCTTC
. | TRBJ2-5 | . | TRBV30 | CAWYPIYTEETQYF | TGTGCCTGGTACCCCATTTACACCGAAGAGACCCAGTACTTC
. | TRBJ2-6 | . | TRBV6-5 | CASRLHSGANVLTF | TGTGCCAGCAGACTACACTCTGGGGCCAACGTCCTGACTTTC
. | TRBJ2-5 | TRBD2 | TRBV6-5 | CASRWRTSEGETQYF | TGTGCCAGCAGATGGAGGACTAGCGAAGGAGAGACCCAGTACTTC
once | TRBJ1-2 | . | TRBV9 | CASSSVDYGYTF | TGTGCCAGCAGTTCAGTGGACTATGGCTACACCTTC
. | TRBJ2-7 | TRBD2 | TRBV5-5 | CASSLFTGTSSEQYF | TGTGCCAGCAGCTTATTTACCGGGACTAGCTCCGAGCAGTACTTC
. | TRBJ2-7 | . | TRBV7-6 | CASSLVAGQSYEQYF | TGTGCCAGCAGCTTAGTGGCCGGACAGAGTTACGAGCAGTACTTC
. | TRBJ2-7 | TRBD1 | TRBV9 | CASSKKPGQRSSYEQYF | TGTGCCAGCAGTAAAAAACCGGGACAGCGTAGCTCCTACGAGCAGTACTTC
once | TRBJ1-4 | TRBD1 | TRBV6-1 | CAGGTGSSTNEKLFF | TGTGCCGGGGGGACAGGGTCATCGACTAATGAAAAACTGTTTTTT
. | TRBJ2-5 | TRBD1 | TRBV5-3 | CARSSWQGAKETQYF | TGTGCCAGAAGCTCCTGGCAGGGGGCGAAAGAGACCCAGTACTTC
. | TRBJ1-3 | . | TRBV19 | CASRLTGTGNTIYF | TGTGCCAGTAGGCTTACAGGGACTGGAAACACCATATATTTT
. | TRBJ2-1 | TRBD1 | TRBV5-4 | CASSSDRGRYNEQFF | TGTGCCAGCAGCTCCGACAGGGGGCGTTACAATGAGCAGTTCTTC
. | TRBJ2-1 | . | TRBV29-1 | CSVTETRDNEQFF | TGCAGCGTGACAGAAACACGGGACAATGAGCAGTTCTTC
many | TRBJ1-5 | . | TRBV7-3 | CASSAGPNQPQHF | TGTGCCAGCAGCGCGGGACCAAATCAGCCCCAGCATTTT